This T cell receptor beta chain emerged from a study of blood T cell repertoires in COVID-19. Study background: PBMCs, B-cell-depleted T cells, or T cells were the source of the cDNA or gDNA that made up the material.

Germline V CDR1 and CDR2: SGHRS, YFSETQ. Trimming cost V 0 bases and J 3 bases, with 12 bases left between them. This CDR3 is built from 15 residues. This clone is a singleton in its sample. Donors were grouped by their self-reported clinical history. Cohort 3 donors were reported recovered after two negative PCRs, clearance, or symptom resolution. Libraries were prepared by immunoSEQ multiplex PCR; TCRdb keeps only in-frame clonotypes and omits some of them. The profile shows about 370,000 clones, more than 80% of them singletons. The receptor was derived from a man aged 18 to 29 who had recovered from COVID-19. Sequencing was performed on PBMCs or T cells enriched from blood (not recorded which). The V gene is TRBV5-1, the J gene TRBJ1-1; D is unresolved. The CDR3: CASSLGKEWDTEAFF. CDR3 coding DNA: TGCGCCAGCAGCTTGGGGAAGGAGTGGGACACTGAAGCTTTCTTT.